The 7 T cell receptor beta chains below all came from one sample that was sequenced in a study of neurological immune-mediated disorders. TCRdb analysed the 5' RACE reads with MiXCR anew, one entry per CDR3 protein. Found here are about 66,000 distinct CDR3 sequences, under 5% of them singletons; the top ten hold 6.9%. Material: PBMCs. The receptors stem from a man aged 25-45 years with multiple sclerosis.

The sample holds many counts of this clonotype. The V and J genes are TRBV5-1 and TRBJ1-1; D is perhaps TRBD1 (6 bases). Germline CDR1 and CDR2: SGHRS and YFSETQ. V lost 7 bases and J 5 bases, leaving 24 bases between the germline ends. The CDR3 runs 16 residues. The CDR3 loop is CASRSGGGTLTTEAFF. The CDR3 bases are TGCGCCAGCCGATCGGGGGGCGGGACGCTGACTACTGAAGCTTTCTTT.

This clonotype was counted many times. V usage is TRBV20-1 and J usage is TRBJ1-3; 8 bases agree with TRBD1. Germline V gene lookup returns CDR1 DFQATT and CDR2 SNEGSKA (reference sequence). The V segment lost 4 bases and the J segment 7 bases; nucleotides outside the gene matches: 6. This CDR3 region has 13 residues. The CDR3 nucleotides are TGCAGTGCTACGCAGGGGGCAGGGAACACCATATATTTT. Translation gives CSATQGAGNTIYF.

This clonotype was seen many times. The CDR3 sequence is CANRGEGGGTEAFF. As DNA, the CDR3 is TGTGCCAACCGTGGGGAGGGTGGTGGGACTGAAGCTTTCTTT. The chain links TRBV6-1 to TRBJ1-1, with D unclear. This CDR3 has 14 residues. V lost 10 bases to trimming and J lost 5 bases, with 20 bases between them. Germline V lookup: CDR1 MNHNS, CDR2 SASEGT.

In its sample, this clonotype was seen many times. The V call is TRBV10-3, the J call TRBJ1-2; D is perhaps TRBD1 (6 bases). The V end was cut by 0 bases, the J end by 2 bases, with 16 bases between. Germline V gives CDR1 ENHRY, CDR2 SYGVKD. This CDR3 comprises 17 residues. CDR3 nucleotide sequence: TGTGCCATCAGTGAGTCACCCGACCGGGGGCTCAACTATGGCTACACCTTC. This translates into CAISESPDRGLNYGYTF.

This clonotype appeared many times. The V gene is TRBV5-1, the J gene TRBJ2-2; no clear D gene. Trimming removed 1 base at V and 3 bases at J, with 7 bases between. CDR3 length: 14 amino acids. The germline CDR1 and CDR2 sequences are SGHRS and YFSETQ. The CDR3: CASSLRTDTGELFF. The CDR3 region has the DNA TGCGCCAGCAGCTTGCGGACGGACACCGGGGAGCTGTTTTTT.

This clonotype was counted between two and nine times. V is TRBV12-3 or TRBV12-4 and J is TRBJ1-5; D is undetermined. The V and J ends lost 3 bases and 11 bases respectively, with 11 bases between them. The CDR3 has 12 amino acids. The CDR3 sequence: CASSFGPSTQHF. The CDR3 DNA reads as TGTGCCAGCAGTTTTGGGCCCTCTACCCAGCATTTT.

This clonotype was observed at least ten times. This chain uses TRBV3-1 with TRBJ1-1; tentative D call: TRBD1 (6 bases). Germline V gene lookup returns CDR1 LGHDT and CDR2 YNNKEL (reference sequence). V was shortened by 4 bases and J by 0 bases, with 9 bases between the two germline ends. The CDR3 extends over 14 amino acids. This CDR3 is CASSLDRMNTEAFF. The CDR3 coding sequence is TGTGCCAGCAGCCTTGACAGGATGAACACTGAAGCTTTCTTT.